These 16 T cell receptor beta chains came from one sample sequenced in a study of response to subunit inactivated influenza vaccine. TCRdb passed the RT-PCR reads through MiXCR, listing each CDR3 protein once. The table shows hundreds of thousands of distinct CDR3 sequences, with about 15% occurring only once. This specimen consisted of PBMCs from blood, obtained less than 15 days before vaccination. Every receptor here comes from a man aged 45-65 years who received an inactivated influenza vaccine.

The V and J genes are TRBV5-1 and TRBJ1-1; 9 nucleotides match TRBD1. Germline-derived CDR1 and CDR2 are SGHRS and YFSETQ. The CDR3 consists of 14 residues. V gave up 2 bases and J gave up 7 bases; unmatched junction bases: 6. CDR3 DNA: TGCGCCAGCAGCTTCCAAGGACAGGGGCGTGAAGCTTTCTTT. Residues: CASSFQGQGREAFF.

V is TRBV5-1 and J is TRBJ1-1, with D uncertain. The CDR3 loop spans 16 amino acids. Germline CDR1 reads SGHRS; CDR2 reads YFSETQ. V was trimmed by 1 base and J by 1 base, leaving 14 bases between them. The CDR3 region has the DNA TGCGCCAGCAGCTTGAGTACAGCTTCGAGGAACACTGAAGCTTTCTTT. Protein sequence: CASSLSTASRNTEAFF.

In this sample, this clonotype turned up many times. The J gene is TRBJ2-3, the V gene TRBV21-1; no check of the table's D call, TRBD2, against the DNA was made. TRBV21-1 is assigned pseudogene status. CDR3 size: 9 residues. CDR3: CASSRGLYF. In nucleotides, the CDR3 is TGTGCCAGCAGCAGGGGACTTTATTTT.

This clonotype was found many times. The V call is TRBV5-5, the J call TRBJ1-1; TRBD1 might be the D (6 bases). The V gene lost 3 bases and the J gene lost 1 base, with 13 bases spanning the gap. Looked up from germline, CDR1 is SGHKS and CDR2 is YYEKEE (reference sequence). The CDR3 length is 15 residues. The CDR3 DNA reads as TGTGCCAGCAGCTACGAGTGGACAGCGAACACTGAAGCTTTCTTT. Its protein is CASSYEWTANTEAFF.

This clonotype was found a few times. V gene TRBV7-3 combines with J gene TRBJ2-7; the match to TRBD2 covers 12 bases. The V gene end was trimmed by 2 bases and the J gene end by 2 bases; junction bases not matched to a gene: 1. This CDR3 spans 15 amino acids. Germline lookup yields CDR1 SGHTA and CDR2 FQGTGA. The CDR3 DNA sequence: TGTGCCAGCAGCTTACTAGCGGGAGGGGCCTACGAGCAGTACTTC. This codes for CASSLLAGGAYEQYF.

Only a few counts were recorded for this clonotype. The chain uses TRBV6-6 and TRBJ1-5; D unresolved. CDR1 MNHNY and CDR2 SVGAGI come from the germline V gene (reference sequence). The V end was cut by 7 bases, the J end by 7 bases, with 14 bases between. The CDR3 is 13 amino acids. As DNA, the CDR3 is TGTGCCAGCACCCTAGTTGGGTCCCAGCCCCAGCATTTT. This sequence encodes CASTLVGSQPQHF.

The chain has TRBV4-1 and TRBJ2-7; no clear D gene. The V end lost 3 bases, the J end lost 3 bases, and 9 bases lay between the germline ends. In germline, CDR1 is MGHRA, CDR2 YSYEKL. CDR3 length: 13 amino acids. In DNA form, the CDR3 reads TGCGCCAGCAGCCATCCGGGCTACTACGAGCAGTACTTC. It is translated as CASSHPGYYEQYF.

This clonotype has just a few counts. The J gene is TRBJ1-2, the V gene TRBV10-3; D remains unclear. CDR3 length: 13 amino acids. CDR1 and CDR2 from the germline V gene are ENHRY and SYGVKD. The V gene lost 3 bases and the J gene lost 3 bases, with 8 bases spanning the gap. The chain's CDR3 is CAISESLDYGYTF. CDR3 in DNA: TGTGCCATCAGTGAATCCCTGGACTATGGCTACACCTTC.

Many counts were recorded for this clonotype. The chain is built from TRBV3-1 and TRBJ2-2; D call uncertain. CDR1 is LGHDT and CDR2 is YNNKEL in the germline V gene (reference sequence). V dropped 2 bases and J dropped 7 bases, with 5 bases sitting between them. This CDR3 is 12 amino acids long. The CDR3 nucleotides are TGTGCCAGCAGCCAAAACGGCGGGGAGCTGTTTTTT. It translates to CASSQNGGELFF. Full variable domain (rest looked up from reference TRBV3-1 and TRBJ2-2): DTAVSQTPKYLVTQMGNDKSIKCEQNLGHDTMYWYKQDSKKFLKIMFSYNNKELIINETVPNRFSPKSPDKAHLNLHINSLELGDSAVYFCASSQNGGELFFGEGSRLTVL.

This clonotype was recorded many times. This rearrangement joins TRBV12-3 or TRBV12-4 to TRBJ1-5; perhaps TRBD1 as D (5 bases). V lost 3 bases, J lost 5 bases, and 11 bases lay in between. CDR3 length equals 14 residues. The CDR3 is CASSLMQGHQPQHF. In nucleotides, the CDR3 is TGTGCCAGCAGTTTGATGCAGGGCCATCAGCCCCAGCATTTT.

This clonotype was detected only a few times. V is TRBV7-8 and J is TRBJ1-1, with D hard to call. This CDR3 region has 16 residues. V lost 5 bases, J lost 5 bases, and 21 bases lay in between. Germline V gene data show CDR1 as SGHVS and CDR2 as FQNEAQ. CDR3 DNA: TGTGCCAGCAGCCCGCCGGGAGGGCTCGGGAGGACTGAAGCTTTCTTT. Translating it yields CASSPPGGLGRTEAFF.

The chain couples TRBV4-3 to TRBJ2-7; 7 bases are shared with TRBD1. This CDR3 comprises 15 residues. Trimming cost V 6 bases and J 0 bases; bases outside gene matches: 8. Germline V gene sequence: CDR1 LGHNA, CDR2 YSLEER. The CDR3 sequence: CASSTQDRSSYEQYF. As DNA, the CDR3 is TGCGCCAGCAGTACACAGGACAGGAGCTCCTACGAGCAGTACTTC.

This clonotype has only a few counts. The CDR3 is CASTGSNQPQHF. The CDR3 coding sequence is TGTGCCAGCACCGGTAGCAATCAGCCCCAGCATTTT. This chain joins TRBV12-3 or TRBV12-4 and TRBJ1-5; D ambiguous. Trimming removed 7 bases from V and 0 bases from J, with 4 bases in between. This CDR3 region has 12 residues.

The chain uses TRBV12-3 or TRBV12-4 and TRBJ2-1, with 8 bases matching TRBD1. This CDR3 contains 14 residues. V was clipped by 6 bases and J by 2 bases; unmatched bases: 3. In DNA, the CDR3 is TGTGCCAGCAGCCGGGACAGGCCCTACAATGAGCAGTTCTTC. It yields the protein CASSRDRPYNEQFF.

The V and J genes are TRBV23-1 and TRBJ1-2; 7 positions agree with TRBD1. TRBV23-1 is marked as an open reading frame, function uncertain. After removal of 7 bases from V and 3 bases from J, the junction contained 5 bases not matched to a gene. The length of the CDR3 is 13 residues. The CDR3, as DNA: TGCGCCAGCAACGACAGGGACCACTATGGCTACACCTTC. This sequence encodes CASNDRDHYGYTF.

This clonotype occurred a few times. CDR3 DNA: TGTGCCACCGGCTTTGACAGGCGAAATGAGCAGTTCTTC. Amino acids: CATGFDRRNEQFF. The V gene is TRBV10-3, the J gene TRBJ2-1; D perhaps matches TRBD1 (6 bases). The CDR3 is made up of 13 amino acids. V lost 10 bases, J lost 7 bases, and 17 bases lay in between. CDR1 is ENHRY, CDR2 SYGVKD, per germline.